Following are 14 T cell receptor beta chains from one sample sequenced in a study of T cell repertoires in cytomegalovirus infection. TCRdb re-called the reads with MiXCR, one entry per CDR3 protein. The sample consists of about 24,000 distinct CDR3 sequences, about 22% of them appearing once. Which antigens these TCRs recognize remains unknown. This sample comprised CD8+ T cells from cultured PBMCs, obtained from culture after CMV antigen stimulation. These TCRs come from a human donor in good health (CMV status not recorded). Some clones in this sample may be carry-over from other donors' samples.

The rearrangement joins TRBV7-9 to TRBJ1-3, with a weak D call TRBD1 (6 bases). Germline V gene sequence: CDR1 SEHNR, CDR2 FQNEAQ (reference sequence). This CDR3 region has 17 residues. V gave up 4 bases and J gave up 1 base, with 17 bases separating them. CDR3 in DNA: TGTGCCAGCAGCTCAACTAACAGGGAGTGGTCTGGAAACACCATATATTTT. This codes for CASSSTNREWSGNTIYF.

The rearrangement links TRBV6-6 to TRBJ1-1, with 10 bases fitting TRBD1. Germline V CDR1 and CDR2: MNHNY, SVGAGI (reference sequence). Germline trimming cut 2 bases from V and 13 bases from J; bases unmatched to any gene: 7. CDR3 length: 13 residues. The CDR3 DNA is TGTGCCAGCAGTTACGGGACAGGGGCTGTGGTTTTCTTT. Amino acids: CASSYGTGAVVFF.

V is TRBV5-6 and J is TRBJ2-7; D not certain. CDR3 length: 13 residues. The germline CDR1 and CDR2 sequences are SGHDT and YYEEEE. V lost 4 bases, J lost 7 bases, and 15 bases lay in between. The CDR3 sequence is CASSAEDVGEQYF. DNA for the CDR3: TGTGCCAGCAGCGCAGAGGACGTCGGGGAGCAGTACTTC. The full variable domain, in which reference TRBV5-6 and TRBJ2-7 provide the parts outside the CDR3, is DAGVTQSPTHLIKTRGQQVTLRCSPKSGHDTVSWYQQALGQGPQFIFQYYEEEERQRGNFPDRFSGHQFPNYSSELNVNALLLGDSALYLCASSAEDVGEQYFGPGTRLTVT.

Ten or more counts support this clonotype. The CDR3 is CASSLAPPYEQYF. The CDR3 DNA reads TGTGCCAGCAGCTTAGCCCCTCCCTACGAGCAGTACTTC. J is TRBJ2-7 and V is TRBV7-2; D is unclear. Germline-derived CDR1 and CDR2 are SGHTA and FQGNSA. Trimming removed 0 bases at V and 2 bases at J, with 5 bases between. The CDR3 contains 13 residues.

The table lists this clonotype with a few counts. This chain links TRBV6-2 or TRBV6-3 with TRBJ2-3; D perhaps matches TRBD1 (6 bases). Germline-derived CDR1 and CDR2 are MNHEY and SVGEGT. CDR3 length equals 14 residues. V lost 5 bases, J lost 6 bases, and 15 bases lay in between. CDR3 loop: CASSDRQEVDTQYF. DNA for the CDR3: TGTGCCAGCAGTGACCGACAGGAGGTGGATACGCAGTATTTT.

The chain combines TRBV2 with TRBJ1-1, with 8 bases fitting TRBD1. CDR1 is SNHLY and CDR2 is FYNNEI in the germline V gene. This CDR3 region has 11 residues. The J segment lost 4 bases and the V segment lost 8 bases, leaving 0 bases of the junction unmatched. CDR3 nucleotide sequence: TGTGCCAGCGACAGGGGCACTGAAGCTTTCTTT. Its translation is CASDRGTEAFF.

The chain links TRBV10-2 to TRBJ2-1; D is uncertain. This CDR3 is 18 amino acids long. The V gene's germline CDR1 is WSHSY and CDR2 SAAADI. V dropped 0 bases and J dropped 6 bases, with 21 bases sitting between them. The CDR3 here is CASSESGSFRPLGNEQFF. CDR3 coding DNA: TGCGCCAGCAGTGAGTCGGGAAGCTTTAGACCCCTAGGCAATGAGCAGTTCTTC.

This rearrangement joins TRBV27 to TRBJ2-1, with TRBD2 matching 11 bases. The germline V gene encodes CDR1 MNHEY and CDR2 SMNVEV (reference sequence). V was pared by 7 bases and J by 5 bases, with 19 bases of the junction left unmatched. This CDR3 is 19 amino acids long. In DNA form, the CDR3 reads TGTGCCAGCACCCCAGTTGTTAGCGGGGGGGCTCCAGAAAACAATGAGCAGTTCTTC. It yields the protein CASTPVVSGGAPENNEQFF.

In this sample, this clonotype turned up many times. The CDR3 reads CASSLGAPEQETQYF. CDR3 DNA: TGTGCCAGCAGCTTAGGGGCCCCGGAACAAGAGACCCAGTACTTC. The chain carries TRBV7-9 and TRBJ2-5, with D unclear. Germline CDR1 reads SEHNR; CDR2 reads FQNEAQ (reference sequence). V lost 1 base and J lost 2, with 11 bases in between. CDR3 length: 15 amino acids.

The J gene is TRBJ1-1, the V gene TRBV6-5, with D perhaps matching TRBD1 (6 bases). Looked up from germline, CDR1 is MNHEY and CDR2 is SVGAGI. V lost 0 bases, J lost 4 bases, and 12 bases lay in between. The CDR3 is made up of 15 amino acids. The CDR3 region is CASSYSLSGVTEAFF. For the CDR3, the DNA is TGTGCCAGCAGTTACTCGTTATCAGGGGTCACTGAAGCTTTCTTT.

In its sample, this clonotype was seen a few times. This CDR3 is CASSQAGGQGKGAWQPQHF. DNA for the CDR3: TGCGCCAGCAGCCAAGCGGGGGGACAGGGTAAGGGGGCATGGCAGCCCCAGCATTTT. The V and J genes are TRBV4-1 and TRBJ1-5; 9 bases match TRBD1. V lost 1 base and J lost 7; bases outside the gene matches: 17. There are 19 residues in the CDR3. Germline CDR1 and CDR2: MGHRA and YSYEKL.

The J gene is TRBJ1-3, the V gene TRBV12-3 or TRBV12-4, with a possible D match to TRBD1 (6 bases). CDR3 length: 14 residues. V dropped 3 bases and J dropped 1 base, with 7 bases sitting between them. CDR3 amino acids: CASSLGASGNTIYF. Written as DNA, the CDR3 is TGTGCCAGCAGTTTGGGGGCGTCTGGAAACACCATATATTTT.

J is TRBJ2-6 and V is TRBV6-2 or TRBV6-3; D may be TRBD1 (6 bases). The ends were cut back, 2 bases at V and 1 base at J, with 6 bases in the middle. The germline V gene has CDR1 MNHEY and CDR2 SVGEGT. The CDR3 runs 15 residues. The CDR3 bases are TGTGCCAGCAGTTACACAGGGTCTGGGGCCAACGTCCTGACTTTC. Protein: CASSYTGSGANVLTF.

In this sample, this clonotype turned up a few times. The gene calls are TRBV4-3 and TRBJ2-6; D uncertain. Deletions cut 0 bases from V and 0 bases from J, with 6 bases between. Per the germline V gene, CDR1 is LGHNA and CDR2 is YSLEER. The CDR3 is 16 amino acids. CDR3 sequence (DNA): TGCGCCAGCAGCCAAGAAGCAGCCTCTGGGGCCAACGTCCTGACTTTC. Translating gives CASSQEAASGANVLTF.